The rows below give T cell receptor beta chains drawn from one sample of a study of technical replicates of blood from several donors. Clones were sequenced by immunoSEQ multiplex PCR, and TCRdb holds only the in-frame ones, with some missing. The table has some 71,000 clones, approximately 96% seen once. Sequenced: T cells isolated from PBMCs. The receptor set was obtained from a human donor in good health. Both conserved end residues are part of each CDR3. A D gene is named only where the DNA matches it firmly. Not all rows give a size; the values are once, few, many and, for expanded clones, a class.

length,size,D,J,V,DNA,CDR3
14,.,.,TRBJ1-2,TRBV14,TGTGCCAGCAGCCAAAATAAGGGGCACTATGGCTACACCTTC,CASSQNKGHYGYTF
13,.,.,TRBJ1-2,TRBV6-5,TGTGCCAGCCATACGACAGATAACTATGGCTACACCTTC,CASHTTDNYGYTF
16,.,TRBD2,TRBJ2-1,TRBV7-3,TGTGCCAGCAGCTTATATTCGGCGGGAGGTTACGGTGAGCAGTTCTTC,CASSLYSAGGYGEQFF
14,.,.,TRBJ2-3,TRBV18,TGTGCCAGCTCACCCCCTTCTAAGACAGATACGCAGTATTTT,CASSPPSKTDTQYF
16,.,TRBD1,TRBJ2-1,TRBV19,TGTGCCAGTAGTATATGGGGACAGGGGGCCAGCAATGAGCAGTTCTTC,CASSIWGQGASNEQFF
15,.,.,TRBJ2-7,TRBV6-6,TGTGCCAGCAGTCCAAATAGCGTTCTGGGCGTAGAGCAGTACTTC,CASSPNSVLGVEQYF
15,.,TRBD1,TRBJ2-3,TRBV28,TGTGCCAGCAGTTTTAGAGGGGGCCAGGCAGATACGCAGTATTTT,CASSFRGGQADTQYF
18,.,TRBD2,TRBJ2-2,TRBV11-3,TGTGCCAGCAGCCACTCTGGGACGGGACTAGCGCCAACCGGGGAGCTGTTTTTT,CASSHSGTGLAPTGELFF
15,.,.,TRBJ2-2,TRBV25-1,TGTGCCAGCAGTGAATCAGTGAGGGAAACCGGGGAGCTGTTTTTT,CASSESVRETGELFF
12,.,.,TRBJ1-1,TRBV27,TGTGCCAGCAGCCGCGGGGGCGCTGAAGCTTTCTTT,CASSRGGAEAFF
17,few,TRBD2,TRBJ2-1,TRBV5-1,TGCGCCAGCAGCTTGGCCCCTGGGGGAGGGTCCTACAATGAGCAGTTCTTC,CASSLAPGGGSYNEQFF